The 14 T cell receptor beta chains below were found in one sample sequenced in a study of blood T cell repertoires in COVID-19. Assay used: immunoSEQ multiplex PCR; TCRdb lists only in-frame clones, some missing. Of approximately 140,000 clones listed, roughly 87% are singletons. The sample consisted of peripheral blood. Receptors were obtained from a woman aged 55-69 years with active or convalescent COVID-19.

V gene TRBV5-8 combines with J gene TRBJ2-2; D is perhaps TRBD1 (6 bases). V lost 4 bases and J 5 bases, leaving 15 bases between the germline ends. The germline CDR1 and CDR2 sequences are SGHTS and YDEGEE. This CDR3 comprises 15 residues. The CDR3 protein is CASSPRQDSTGELFF. CDR3 nucleotide sequence: TGTGCCAGCAGCCCTCGACAGGACTCAACCGGGGAGCTGTTTTTT.

The chain carries TRBV5-6 and TRBJ1-1; weak D call: TRBD1 (5 bases). Germline V gene sequence: CDR1 SGHDT, CDR2 YYEEEE. This CDR3 is 14 amino acids long. V lost 0 bases and J lost 12, with 18 bases in between. CDR3: CASSLEVGGVAPFF. The CDR3 nucleotides read TGTGCCAGCAGCTTGGAGGTCGGAGGGGTTGCGCCTTTCTTT.

The V gene is TRBV21-1, the J gene TRBJ1-2; TRBD1 reflects the table's D call only, with no check against the DNA. TRBV21-1 is assigned pseudogene status. The CDR3 consists of 16 residues. In DNA, the CDR3 is TGTGCCAGCAGCAGGCGGACAGGAAGGATCAGGTATGGCTACACCTTC. Translation gives CASSRRTGRIRYGYTF.

This chain joins TRBV6-1 and TRBJ1-6; no reliable D call. Germline assignment: CDR1 MNHNS and CDR2 SASEGT. V lost 3 bases to trimming and J lost 9 bases, with 9 bases between them. This CDR3 comprises 13 residues. The CDR3 sequence: CASSEGPISPLHF. The DNA of the CDR3 is TGTGCCAGCAGTGAGGGCCCGATTTCACCCCTCCACTTT.

J is TRBJ1-1 and V is TRBV12-5; no definite D call. The germline CDR1 and CDR2 sequences are LGHNT and FRNRAP. V was trimmed by 2 bases and J by 5 bases, leaving 12 bases between them. CDR3 size: 14 residues. CDR3: CASGLRVGETEAFF. The CDR3 DNA sequence: TGTGCTAGTGGTTTGCGGGTCGGAGAAACTGAAGCTTTCTTT. Full variable domain (missing parts from reference TRBV12-5 and TRBJ1-1): DARVTQTPRHKVTEMGQEVTMRCQPILGHNTVFWYRQTMMQGLELLAYFRNRAPLDDSGMPKDRFSAEMPDATLATLKIQPSEPRDSAVYFCASGLRVGETEAFFGQGTRLTVV.

The chain couples TRBV18 to TRBJ1-2, with D maybe TRBD1 (6 bases). The CDR3 length is 15 residues. Deletions cut 3 bases from V and 1 base from J, with 12 bases between. CDR1 and CDR2 (germline): KGHSH, LQKENI. In nucleotides, the CDR3 is TGTGCCAGCTCACCTGACCGGGACAATAACTATGGCTACACCTTC. This gives the protein CASSPDRDNNYGYTF.

J is TRBJ2-7 and V is TRBV29-1; a possible D gene is TRBD1 (6 bases). This CDR3 is 13 amino acids long. The germline V gene encodes CDR1 SQVTM and CDR2 ANQGSEA. The V end lost 6 bases, the J end lost 3 bases, and 15 bases lay between the germline ends. The CDR3 loop is CSVIFRDNYEQYF. CDR3 DNA sequence: TGCAGCGTCATTTTCCGGGACAACTACGAGCAGTACTTC.

The V call is TRBV10-3, the J call TRBJ2-7; the match to TRBD1 covers 10 bases. This CDR3 spans 15 amino acids. Germline V gives CDR1 ENHRY, CDR2 SYGVKD. V trimming: 3 bases; J trimming: 0 bases; junction bases outside the gene matches: 2. CDR3 sequence (DNA): TGTGCCATCAGTGAAGGGACAGGGGTCTCCTACGAGCAGTACTTC. Its protein product is CAISEGTGVSYEQYF.

V usage is TRBV28 and J usage is TRBJ1-2; D is undetermined. The CDR3 runs to 14 residues. Trimming stripped 3 bases from V and 2 bases from J, with 10 bases between. CDR1 is MDHEN, CDR2 SYDVKM, per germline. CDR3 DNA sequence: TGTGCCAGCAGTTTCGCGGCCAACAACTATGGCTACACCTTC. Its translation: CASSFAANNYGYTF.

The chain links TRBV6-2 or TRBV6-3 to TRBJ1-1; no firm D call. This CDR3 has 14 amino acids. V lost 2 bases to trimming and J lost 1 base, with 8 bases between them. Germline V gene data show CDR1 as MNHEY and CDR2 as SVGEGT. The CDR3 bases are TGTGCCAGCAGTTACGGTGGCGGGAACACTGAAGCTTTCTTT. Translated: CASSYGGGNTEAFF.

This chain joins TRBV12-3 or TRBV12-4 and TRBJ2-5; 8 bases match TRBD1. With V trimmed by 5 bases and J by 4 bases, 3 bases remained unmatched. CDR3 length: 13 amino acids. The CDR3 here is CASSPGQGETQYF. The CDR3 DNA reads TGTGCCAGCAGTCCCGGACAGGGAGAGACCCAGTACTTC.

V usage is TRBV4-1 and J usage is TRBJ1-4; no reliable D call. V lost 1 base to trimming and J lost 7 bases, with 10 bases between them. The CDR3 runs 14 residues. Germline CDR1 is MGHRA and CDR2 is YSYEKL. In DNA, the CDR3 is TGCGCCAGCAGCCAAGGGTCGGGAAGTGAAAAACTGTTTTTT. Its protein product is CASSQGSGSEKLFF.

The chain has TRBV10-3 and TRBJ2-3; no definite D call. The V gene lost 0 bases and the J gene lost 4 bases, with 14 bases spanning the gap. This CDR3 region has 16 residues. The germline V gene has CDR1 ENHRY and CDR2 SYGVKD. The chain's CDR3 is CAISESFRMESDTQYF. CDR3 in DNA: TGTGCCATCAGTGAGTCGTTCAGGATGGAATCAGATACGCAGTATTTT.

This chain links TRBV2 with TRBJ2-4, with D perhaps TRBD2 (6 bases). The germline CDR1 and CDR2 sequences are SNHLY and FYNNEI. The V end lost 4 bases, the J end lost 1 base, and 8 bases lay between the germline ends. This CDR3 has 14 residues. CDR3 nucleotide sequence: TGTGCCAGCAGTGGGGGGGACGCCAAAAACATTCAGTACTTC. Its translation: CASSGGDAKNIQYF.